The 10 T cell receptor beta chains below come from one sample, sequenced in a study of cytomegalovirus exposure and HLA in healthy donors. 60 Vbeta and 13 Jbeta primers were used in PCR. Produced via immunoSEQ multiplex PCR; TCRdb's table is partial and in-frame only. This sample has 70,000 to 95,000 clones, with about 75% found just once. The sample comprised PBMCs. These receptors were collected from a man younger than 45 in good health and CMV-seropositive.

V usage is TRBV9 and J usage is TRBJ2-3; 8 nucleotides match TRBD2. V dropped 3 bases and J dropped 4; count of bases not matched to a gene: 13. Looked up from germline, CDR1 is SGDLS and CDR2 is YYNGEE. The CDR3 has 17 amino acids. The CDR3 region has the DNA TGTGCCAGCAGCGGCCGACCTTTCGGGACTAGGCCAGATACGCAGTATTTT. Translating gives CASSGRPFGTRPDTQYF.

The count of this clone is one. In the same sample, other DNA sequences code for this CDR3. V is TRBV15 and J is TRBJ2-5; D is perhaps TRBD2 (5 bases). Per germline, CDR1 LNHNV and CDR2 YYDKDF (reference sequence). Deletions cut 0 bases from V and 1 base from J, with 6 bases between. The CDR3 contains 14 residues. CDR3 in DNA: TGTGCCACCAGCAGAGATCGGGGCCAAGAGACCCAGTACTTC. The encoded protein is CATSRDRGQETQYF.

This clone was detected only a few times. This chain uses TRBV7-8 with TRBJ2-1, with 10 bases lining up with TRBD2. This CDR3 spans 16 amino acids. Germline V gene lookup returns CDR1 SGHVS and CDR2 FQNEAQ. The V gene end was trimmed by 0 bases and the J gene end by 6 bases; junction bases not matched to a gene: 5. CDR3 protein: CASSLASGGASNEQFF. DNA of the CDR3: TGTGCCAGCAGCTTAGCGAGCGGGGGGGCCAGCAATGAGCAGTTCTTC. Full variable domain (missing parts from reference TRBV7-8 and TRBJ2-1): GAGVSQSPRYKVAKRGQDVALRCDPISGHVSLFWYQQALGQGPEFLTYFQNEAQLDKSGLPSDRFFAERPEGSVSTLKIQRTQQEDSAVYLCASSLASGGASNEQFFGPGTRLTVL.

CDR3 sequence: CASSDHDRGYTF. The CDR3 bases are TGTGCCAGCAGTGACCATGACAGGGGGTACACCTTC. The rearrangement uses TRBV6-1 and TRBJ1-2; 9 bases are a match to TRBD1. This CDR3 has 12 residues. Germline V gene data show CDR1 as MNHNS and CDR2 as SASEGT. V was clipped by 3 bases and J by 11 bases; unmatched bases: 4.

This CDR3 reads CASSGAYEQYF. The CDR3 nucleotides read TGTGCCAGCAGTGGCGCCTACGAGCAGTACTTC. The genes are TRBV2 and TRBJ2-7; D ambiguous. CDR3 length equals 11 residues. Germline CDR1 is SNHLY and CDR2 is FYNNEI. The V end was cut by 4 bases, the J end by 2 bases, with 3 bases between.

This sequence joins TRBV7-3 and TRBJ2-1; D is perhaps TRBD1 (5 bases). The CDR3 covers 16 residues. Deletions cut 5 bases from V and 6 bases from J, with 20 bases between. Germline V CDR1 and CDR2: SGHTA, FQGTGA. CDR3 DNA: TGTGCCAGCAGCGTCCGCCAGGGCGACTTTCCCAATGAGCAGTTCTTC. Amino acids: CASSVRQGDFPNEQFF.

The chain couples TRBV4-3 to TRBJ1-1; weak D call: TRBD1 (5 bases). CDR1 LGHNA and CDR2 YSLEER come from the germline V gene. V lost 4 bases, J lost 10 bases, and 16 bases lay in between. The CDR3 spans 13 residues. The CDR3 spells CASSPGRGYVAFF. CDR3 coding DNA: TGCGCCAGCAGCCCCGGGCGGGGGTACGTAGCTTTCTTT.

The V gene is TRBV9, the J gene TRBJ1-5, with unresolved D. The CDR3 length is 13 residues. Germline CDR1 and CDR2: SGDLS and YYNGEE. Trimming removed 0 bases from V and 6 bases from J, with 7 bases in between. DNA for the CDR3: TGTGCCAGCAGCGTAGATCTCGTTCAGCCCCAGCATTTT. Encoded protein: CASSVDLVQPQHF.

This clone was recorded only once. The chain links TRBV7-8 to TRBJ2-7, with 9 nucleotides matching TRBD2. Germline CDR1 is SGHVS and CDR2 is FQNEAQ. This CDR3 contains 15 residues. V shed 5 bases, J shed 5 bases, and the junction held 10 bases outside the gene matches. The CDR3 protein is CASSPFSGGAHEQYF. The DNA for the CDR3 is TGTGCCAGCAGCCCCTTTAGCGGGGGCGCTCACGAGCAGTACTTC.

The chain uses TRBV7-9 and TRBJ2-5, with TRBD1 matching over 7 bases. The DNA end is more similar to TRBJ2-7, so the J call may be wrong. The germline CDR1 and CDR2 sequences are SEHNR and FQNEAQ (reference sequence). There are 14 residues in the CDR3. The CDR3 is CASSPATGTYEQYF. DNA of the CDR3: TGTGCCAGCAGCCCAGCGACAGGGACCTACGAGCAGTACTTC.